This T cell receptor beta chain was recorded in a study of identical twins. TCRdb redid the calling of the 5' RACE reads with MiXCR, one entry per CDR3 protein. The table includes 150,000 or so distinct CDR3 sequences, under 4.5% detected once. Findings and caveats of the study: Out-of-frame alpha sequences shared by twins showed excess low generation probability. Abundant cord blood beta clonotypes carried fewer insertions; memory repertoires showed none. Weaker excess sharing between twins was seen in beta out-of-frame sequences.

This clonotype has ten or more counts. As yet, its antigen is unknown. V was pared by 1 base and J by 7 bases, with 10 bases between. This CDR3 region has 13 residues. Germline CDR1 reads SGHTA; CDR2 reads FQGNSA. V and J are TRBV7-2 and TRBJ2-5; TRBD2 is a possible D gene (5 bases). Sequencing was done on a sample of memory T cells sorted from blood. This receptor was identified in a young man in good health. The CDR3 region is CASSLGGLGTQYF. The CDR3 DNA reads TGTGCCAGCAGCTTAGGAGGACTGGGGACCCAGTACTTC. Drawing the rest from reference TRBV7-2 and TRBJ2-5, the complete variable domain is GAGVSQSPSNKVTEKGKDVELRCDPISGHTALYWYRQSLGQGLEFLIYFQGNSAPDKSGLPSDRFSAERTGGSVSTLTIQRTQQEDSAVYLCASSLGGLGTQYFGPGTRLLVL.